This entry lists 4 T cell receptor beta chains sequenced from one sample in a study of T cell changes during pregnancy in multiple sclerosis. The assay was immunoSEQ multiplex PCR, and TCRdb's table has in-frame clones only and misses some. The data show over 50,000 clones, with roughly 90% seen just once and about 1.7% held by the top ten. The source was peripheral blood, collected after pregnancy. The source of these receptors is a female donor with multiple sclerosis, enrolled in a pregnancy study.

The chain carries TRBV7-9 and TRBJ2-1, with D maybe TRBD1 (5 bases). Germline-derived CDR1 and CDR2 are SEHNR and FQNEAQ (reference sequence). The germline V and J ends were trimmed by 0 bases and 3 bases, with 12 bases remaining between them. The CDR3 is 16 residues long. CDR3 sequence (DNA): TGTGCCAGCAGCTTAGCGTCGGCAGGGTTCTACAATGAGCAGTTCTTC. Translated: CASSLASAGFYNEQFF.

This clone was recorded once. V and J are TRBV7-8 and TRBJ1-5; D not resolved. CDR1 is SGHVS, CDR2 FQNEAQ, per germline. This CDR3 region has 15 residues. V gave up 7 bases and J gave up 5 bases, with 18 bases separating them. This CDR3 is CASTLSGDRYQPQHF. CDR3 nucleotide sequence: TGTGCCAGCACCCTATCGGGTGATCGGTATCAGCCCCAGCATTTT.

The sample holds one count of this clone. The V gene is TRBV19, the J gene TRBJ2-2, with TRBD2 matching 9 bases. The V and J ends lost 3 bases and 0 bases, in that order; junction bases with no gene match: 5. Germline values: CDR1 LNHDA, CDR2 SQIVND (reference sequence). The CDR3 contains 17 residues. The CDR3 DNA follows: TGTGCCAGTAGTATGACTAGCGGTCTATCGAACACCGGGGAGCTGTTTTTT. Translating gives CASSMTSGLSNTGELFF.

The chain carries TRBV5-1 and TRBJ2-3, with 7 bases aligning to TRBD1. Looked up from germline, CDR1 is SGHRS and CDR2 is YFSETQ. With 4 bases clipped from V and 4 bases from J, the junction kept 18 bases outside the gene matches. The CDR3 totals 18 residues. The CDR3 DNA follows: TGCGCCAGCAGCCCGACGGCTTATGAGGGGGCCGGGCCAGATACGCAGTATTTT. Translation gives CASSPTAYEGAGPDTQYF.